The subject of this entry is one T cell receptor (beta chain). These data originate in a study of blood T cell repertoires in COVID-19. Across the study: Some COVID-19 samples were acute and others convalescent; all came from the United States, Italy and Spain.

Sequencing was performed with immunoSEQ multiplex PCR; in TCRdb, only in-frame clones are kept and a portion is missing. The sample yields over 150,000 clones, around 84% seen once. Trimming took off 10 bases at V and 7 bases at J, with 13 bases between the two ends. CDR3 length: 12 amino acids. Germline V gives CDR1 ENHRY, CDR2 SYGVKD. The clonotype was recovered from a man aged 35 to 55 with acute or convalescent COVID-19. The sequencing sample was made of peripheral blood. This chain links TRBV10-3 with TRBJ2-2; tentative D call: TRBD1 (5 bases). CDR3 loop: CATSSGLGELFF. The CDR3 nucleotides are TGTGCCACAAGTTCAGGGCTCGGGGAGCTGTTTTTT.